This T cell receptor beta chain is drawn from a study of CD8+ T cells in alopecia areata. The study's findings and limits: Mice showed TCR sharing more clearly than patients did, possibly owing to HLA.

Extraction and reverse transcription of RNA yielded cDNA as the sequencing template. The repertoire was sequenced with immunoSEQ multiplex PCR; TCRdb's copy has only in-frame clones and lacks some. The data hold over 150,000 clones, with almost 65% observed a single time. The germline V gene has CDR1 SGHTA and CDR2 FQGNSA. Trimming cost V 7 bases and J 10 bases, with 17 bases left between them. This CDR3 has 13 residues. On this clone itself: Its target is not known.

Sample: CD4+ T cells sorted from blood, taken at week 0. The TCR sequence derives from a human donor with alopecia areata. This chain links TRBV7-2 with TRBJ2-1; no reliable D call. The CDR3 is CASTDPVQWEQFF. CDR3 sequence (DNA): TGTGCCAGCACCGACCCGGTCCAGTGGGAGCAGTTCTTC.